The 26 T cell receptor beta chains in this list originate from one sample, sequenced in a study of PD-1 blockade in mismatch repair-deficient tumors. Data came from immunoSEQ multiplex PCR; TCRdb stores just in-frame clones and leaves some out. The table has 90,000 to 120,000 clones, over 65% seen once. This specimen consisted of peripheral blood, obtained approximately 35 weeks after starting pembrolizumab. The receptors were sampled from an adult with mismatch repair-deficient cancer.

V and J are TRBV29-1 and TRBJ2-7, with 8 bases identical to TRBD1. V dropped 6 bases and J dropped 3; count of bases not matched to a gene: 10. The CDR3 consists of 14 residues. Germline CDR1 reads SQVTM; CDR2 reads ANQGSEA. CDR3 in amino acids: CSVGFDRGVYEQYF. The CDR3 DNA is TGCAGCGTCGGCTTTGACAGGGGAGTCTACGAGCAGTACTTC.

The CDR3 coding sequence is TGCGCCAGCAGCCCGACCGGGACTAGTAATTTCCTGTACTTC. Its protein product is CASSPTGTSNFLYF. The chain is built from TRBV4-1 and TRBJ2-7, with 8 bases that match TRBD2. The V and J ends lost 4 bases and 12 bases, in that order; junction bases with no gene match: 14. CDR1 and CDR2 (germline): MGHRA, YSYEKL. The CDR3 covers 14 residues.

This clone turned up a few times. This rearrangement joins TRBV11-3 to TRBJ2-1; 7 nucleotides match TRBD2. J was trimmed by 2 bases and V by 4 bases; bases with no gene match: 5. Germline-derived CDR1 and CDR2 are SGHNT and YENEEA. CDR3 size: 15 residues. CDR3 DNA sequence: TGTGCCAGCAGCTCCGAAGCGGGAACCTACAATGAGCAGTTCTTC. Translating gives CASSSEAGTYNEQFF.

This chain uses TRBV6-1 with TRBJ2-3, with a weak D call TRBD1 (6 bases). The germline V gene encodes CDR1 MNHNS and CDR2 SASEGT. The CDR3 consists of 14 residues. With 7 bases removed from V and 2 bases from J, the gap between germline ends came to 13 bases. The CDR3 protein is CASNRQVNTDTQYF. The CDR3, as DNA: TGTGCCAGCAATCGACAGGTAAACACAGATACGCAGTATTTT.

This clone came up a few times. The DNA of the CDR3 is TGCGCCAGCAGCTTGGGGACCCACAATGAGCAGTTCTTC. Protein: CASSLGTHNEQFF. The rearrangement joins TRBV5-1 to TRBJ2-1, with D hard to call. Germline loops: CDR1 SGHRS, CDR2 YFSETQ. Trimming took off 0 bases at V and 5 bases at J, with 6 bases between the two ends. The CDR3 is 13 residues long.

The V gene is TRBV2, the J gene TRBJ1-1; 7 positions agree with TRBD1. CDR1 SNHLY and CDR2 FYNNEI come from the germline V gene. V was pared by 4 bases and J by 7 bases, with 3 bases of the junction left unmatched. This CDR3 is 12 amino acids long. As DNA, the CDR3 is TGTGCCAGCAGTGGGGACAGTAATGAAGCTTTCTTT. Its protein is CASSGDSNEAFF.

The sample holds one count of this clone. At the DNA level, this CDR3 is encoded by other sequences in the same sample as well. J is TRBJ1-1 and V is TRBV5-6; a possible D gene is TRBD1 (5 bases). V lost 2 bases and J 6 bases, leaving 8 bases between the germline ends. The CDR3 extends over 12 amino acids. Germline lookup yields CDR1 SGHDT and CDR2 YYEEEE. This CDR3 reads CASSLEGPEAFF. In DNA, the CDR3 is TGTGCCAGCAGCTTAGAGGGACCTGAAGCTTTCTTT.

This clone was seen only once. This chain joins TRBV6-5 and TRBJ1-1; D uncertain. V lost 2 bases and J lost 6, with 16 bases in between. Germline values: CDR1 MNHEY, CDR2 SVGAGI. The CDR3 consists of 15 residues. CDR3 nucleotides: TGTGCCAGCAGTTACAGTACGATCTTGGCAGCTGAAGCTTTCTTT. It yields the protein CASSYSTILAAEAFF.

This chain joins TRBV9 and TRBJ2-1; D may match TRBD1 or TRBD2 (5 bases each). Between the trimmed V and J ends, which lost 2 bases and 2 bases, there was a span of 11 bases. Looked up from germline, CDR1 is SGDLS and CDR2 is YYNGEE. The CDR3 has 15 residues. The CDR3 DNA follows: TGTGCCAGCAGCGTGGGGACCACAACCTACAATGAGCAGTTCTTC. It codes for CASSVGTTTYNEQFF.

This chain links TRBV7-6 with TRBJ2-7, with D perhaps assigned TRBD1 or TRBD2 (5 bases each). The germline gives CDR1 SGHVS, CDR2 FNYEAQ. With 1 base removed from V and 6 bases from J, the gap between germline ends came to 13 bases. This CDR3 is built from 14 residues. The CDR3 sequence is CASSLVSGAGEQYF. The DNA for the CDR3 is TGTGCCAGCAGCTTAGTTTCTGGGGCGGGCGAGCAGTACTTC.

The J gene is TRBJ2-1, the V gene TRBV9; 10 nucleotides match TRBD2. CDR1 SGDLS and CDR2 YYNGEE come from the germline V gene. J lost 14 bases, V lost 4 bases, and 9 bases had no gene match. This CDR3 has 13 residues. In DNA form, the CDR3 reads TGTGCCAGCAGCTCTCTAGCGGGAGAGCCAGAGTTCTTC. Translation gives CASSSLAGEPEFF.

The CDR3 nucleotides read TGTGCCTGTTCCGGGACGGGCAATCAGCCCCAGCATTTT. Protein sequence: CACSGTGNQPQHF. The chain is built from TRBV19 and TRBJ1-5, with D possibly matching TRBD1 (5 bases). The germline gives CDR1 LNHDA, CDR2 SQIVND (reference sequence). The CDR3 spans 13 residues. V shed 11 bases and J shed 2 bases, with 13 bases lying between them.

The chain joins TRBV11-2 to TRBJ2-1; TRBD2 aligns across 13 bases. CDR1 is SGHAT, CDR2 FQNNGV, per germline. V shed 5 bases and J 4 bases; nucleotides not matched to a gene: 2. CDR3 length: 15 amino acids. The CDR3 sequence is CASSGGLAGYNEQFF. CDR3 nucleotides: TGTGCCAGCAGCGGGGGACTAGCGGGGTACAATGAGCAGTTCTTC.

The chain has TRBV28 and TRBJ2-7; D is possibly TRBD1 or TRBD2 (5 bases each). The germline V and J ends were trimmed by 3 bases and 3 bases, with 12 bases remaining between them. The CDR3 totals 14 residues. Germline-derived CDR1 and CDR2 are MDHEN and SYDVKM. The CDR3 region is CASSFPGTGYEQYF. In DNA, the CDR3 is TGTGCCAGCAGTTTCCCCGGGACCGGCTACGAGCAGTACTTC.

V and J are TRBV25-1 and TRBJ2-5, with TRBD1 identical over 7 bases. The trim removed 2 bases at V and 1 base at J, leaving 4 bases unmatched. The germline V gene encodes CDR1 MGHDK and CDR2 SYGVNS. The CDR3 is made up of 15 amino acids. The CDR3 DNA follows: TGTGCCAGCAGTGAAGTGACAGGGACCCAAGAGACCCAGTACTTC. The encoded protein is CASSEVTGTQETQYF.

V is TRBV7-9 and J is TRBJ1-1, with a weak D call TRBD1 (5 bases). The V and J ends lost 3 bases and 7 bases respectively, with 18 bases between them. The CDR3 extends over 15 amino acids. Germline V gene sequence: CDR1 SEHNR, CDR2 FQNEAQ (reference sequence). CDR3 coding DNA: TGTGCCAGCAGCTTCGGTGGGAGGGGATGGGATGAAGCTTTCTTT. Amino acids: CASSFGGRGWDEAFF.

The chain carries TRBV6-8 and TRBJ1-4, with TRBD1 matching over 7 bases. The CDR3 contains 16 residues. Germline assignment: CDR1 MNHGY and CDR2 SAAAGT. V lost 2 bases, J lost 5 bases, and 8 bases stayed unmatched. CDR3 protein: CASSYPWKGANEKLFF. The CDR3 DNA is TGTGCCAGCAGTTACCCATGGAAGGGGGCAAATGAAAAACTGTTTTTT.

The V call is TRBV5-1, the J call TRBJ2-4; tentative D call: TRBD2 (7 bases). This CDR3 has 15 amino acids. V was trimmed by 4 bases and J by 7 bases, leaving 18 bases between them. Per the germline V gene, CDR1 is SGHRS and CDR2 is YFSETQ. DNA of the CDR3: TGCGCCAGCAGCCCCGGTGGGGGGGGGCGGAACATTCAGTACTTC. Translation gives CASSPGGGGRNIQYF.

The gene calls are TRBV7-9 and TRBJ1-3, with D hard to call. The V end lost 1 base, the J end lost 2 bases, and 12 bases lay between the germline ends. The CDR3 has 16 residues. CDR1 and CDR2 (germline): SEHNR, FQNEAQ (reference sequence). CDR3 nucleotide sequence: TGTGCCAGCAGCTTAGTCACCCGTCCAGCTGGAAACACCATATATTTT. Encoded protein: CASSLVTRPAGNTIYF.

This clone was counted a single time. The rearrangement links TRBV7-6 to TRBJ2-5; the match to TRBD1 covers 9 bases. This CDR3 region has 15 residues. Trimming took 3 bases from V and 5 from J; bases not matched to a gene: 7. Germline V lookup: CDR1 SGHVS, CDR2 FNYEAQ. The CDR3 sequence is CASSLSGTGRETQYF. CDR3 nucleotides: TGTGCCAGCAGCTTGTCCGGGACAGGGAGGGAGACCCAGTACTTC.

J is TRBJ2-6 and V is TRBV18; D uncertain. V lost 4 bases and J 0 bases, leaving 10 bases between the germline ends. The germline V gene encodes CDR1 KGHSH and CDR2 LQKENI. The CDR3 covers 16 residues. The CDR3 loop reads CASSLAVDSGANVLTF. Here the CDR3 DNA reads TGTGCCAGCTCACTGGCTGTCGACTCTGGGGCCAACGTCCTGACTTTC.

The V and J genes are TRBV5-1 and TRBJ2-5; D is perhaps TRBD2 (6 bases). Trimming removed 3 bases from V and 3 bases from J, with 12 bases in between. In germline, CDR1 is SGHRS, CDR2 YFSETQ. There are 14 residues in the CDR3. The CDR3 region is CASSSKVAEETQYF. In nucleotides, the CDR3 is TGCGCCAGCAGCTCGAAGGTAGCGGAAGAGACCCAGTACTTC. Looking up the rest from reference TRBV5-1 and TRBJ2-5 gives the full variable domain: KAGVTQTPRYLIKTRGQQVTLSCSPISGHRSVSWYQQTPGQGLQFLFEYFSETQRNKGNFPGRFSGRQFSNSRSEMNVSTLELGDSALYLCASSSKVAEETQYFGPGTRLLVL.

The chain is built from TRBV4-2 and TRBJ2-7; D might be TRBD2 (6 bases). The CDR3 contains 16 residues. Trimming took 2 bases from V and 0 from J, leaving 14 bases between them. Germline assignment: CDR1 LGHNA and CDR2 YNFKEQ. For the CDR3, the DNA is TGTGCCAGCAGCCAAACCTCGGCGGGGAACTCCTACGAGCAGTACTTC. The encoded protein is CASSQTSAGNSYEQYF.

The chain combines TRBV6-6 with TRBJ1-1; 8 bases match TRBD1. Germline V gene lookup returns CDR1 MNHNY and CDR2 SVGAGI (reference sequence). Trimming took 2 bases from V and 4 from J; bases not matched to a gene: 3. The CDR3 length is 14 residues. For the CDR3, the DNA is TGTGCCAGCAGTTACATACAGGGGGGCACTGAAGCTTTCTTT. It specifies CASSYIQGGTEAFF.

This sequence joins TRBV5-1 and TRBJ2-1; 12 bases align to TRBD2. The CDR3 covers 18 residues. CDR1 and CDR2 (germline): SGHRS, YFSETQ. V lost 6 bases and J lost 11; bases outside the gene matches: 21. The CDR3 loop reads CASTQRSSGRASGNKQFF. In nucleotides, the CDR3 is TGCGCCAGCACTCAAAGGTCTAGCGGGAGGGCCTCGGGTAATAAGCAGTTCTTC.

The chain has TRBV12-5 and TRBJ2-7; 7 bases are a match to TRBD1. Per germline, CDR1 LGHNT and CDR2 FRNRAP. The CDR3 runs to 13 residues. Losses at the gene ends were 7 bases for V and 0 bases for J; bases not matched to a gene: 3. The CDR3: CASEGASSYEQYF. In DNA, the CDR3 is TGTGCTAGTGAGGGGGCGAGCTCCTACGAGCAGTACTTC.